The TCR beta chain under discussion was sequenced for a study of cytomegalovirus exposure and HLA in healthy donors (dated by TCRdb to between 2016 and 2019). For context, the study as a whole: In an earlier analysis of some 610 of the donors, about 260 Gb of sequence data and 100 million or so unique TCR beta sequences from 150 million to 200 million T cells were reported. About 280 gigabases of sequencing data and approximately 92 million unique TCR sequences made up an early release that covered approximately 700 HLA-typed donors. The genetic ancestry cluster associated with self-reported Caucasian donors included roughly four fifths of the roughly 380 genotyped donors. The study was designed to test whether signatures of past pathogen exposure could be identified by cataloging public T cell receptors. The study profiled the T cell repertoires of under 850 subjects by immunosequencing and related them to cytomegalovirus serostatus. In addition to the first cohort of 666 subjects, a separate validation cohort of approximately 120 different subjects was used. The study combined high-throughput TCR immunosequencing, statistical association of individual TCRs with disease status, and machine learning to predict cytomegalovirus infection status. To study patterns of TCR occurrence, a later analysis re-analyzed previously published TCR beta repertoires from 600 to 750 donors and added high-resolution HLA genotyping. The later analysis used no new phenotypic data to find candidate immune exposures, relying instead on TCR beta sequences and their occurrence across donors. In an earlier analysis of around 540 of the donors, high-throughput TCR beta sequencing was used to judge whether each TCR beta V gene segment behaved as functional or pseudogenic. Donor age, sex, ethnicity and CMV serostatus were compiled alongside the repertoire data. Genome-wide SNP genotypes for about 55% of the roughly 670 donors were used in a later genetic analysis, which treated that subset as a discovery cohort. Every repertoire in the discovery cohort had been generated on one and the same sequencing platform. HLA typing covered class I and class II loci at four-digit resolution. The number of typed donors differed by locus: about 629-630 for A, B, C, DRB1 and DQB1; approximately 520 for DQA1; 600 to 610 for DPA1; and roughly 490 for DPB1. A few DR-DQ haplotypes were treated as single units for association and clustering because of strong linkage in the cohort. Across 300 to 400 genotyped donors of the cohort, an average of about 240,000 unique TCR beta nucleotide sequences per donor were sequenced, and approximately 17% of those sequences were non-productive. Points the paper makes about the study in general: The study gave a list of some 150 TCR beta chains associated with cytomegalovirus. In a later analysis, TCR association rates were found to vary across HLA loci, with the most associated TCRs seen for DRB1 alleles and the fewest for HLA-C alleles. In vitro tests confirmed that a few of the cytomegalovirus-associated TCR beta chains recognize cytomegalovirus antigens. When HLA alleles, especially DR and DQ, strongly co-occurred, TCR associations were difficult to assign to individual alleles. An earlier analysis of approximately 590 of the donors showed that most TCR beta V segments appeared in productive rearrangements either about 87% or about 30% of the time, which broadly matched IMGT annotations. V-gene and J-gene trimming of TCR beta chains was associated with a missense DCLRE1C variant in a later genetic analysis, and the association was replicated in an independent cohort. A later analysis found that most CMV-associated TCR beta chains appeared HLA-restricted, with HLA associations seemingly driven largely by CMV exposure. HLA typing was unavailable for some donors at each locus, so association tests used only the typed subset. A further reported finding was that TCR beta sequences accurately predicted the HLA-A and HLA-B alleles for most subjects in the first cohort. Roughly uniform sequencing depth across donors was assumed in presence/absence analyses, although this assumption may not hold. Because counts were too low, about 18 rarely observed V segments, including chromosome 9 orphons, were excluded from the earlier analysis of a few hundred of the donors. According to a later genetic analysis, donors in an Asian-associated ancestry cluster had fewer N-insertions in productive TCRs than the roughly 700-donor mean. Compared with equally common non-associated chains, HLA-associated TCR beta chains in a later analysis were more clonally expanded and had lower generation probabilities. Correlated functional status among segregating V segments might reflect linkage disequilibrium, but an unknown experimental factor could not be ruled out. Because the 87-base-pair reads could not distinguish some IMGT-functional V segments, including TRBV6-2 and TRBV6-3, those segments were excluded. CMV serostatus was the only immune exposure information available for the cohort. A group of highly shared sequence variants was considered likely to be a technical artifact of the sequencing pipeline. In this cohort, only TCR beta chains were sequenced, and detectable features were limited by the absence of alpha or paired-chain data. It was suggested by the authors that the approach could potentially be generalized to other disease states and immunological phenotypes. Cytomegalovirus status was reported to be diagnosed by the classifier with high specificity and sensitivity in both the original and validation cohorts. A later analysis associated 15,000 or so TCR beta sequences with specific HLA alleles at a false discovery rate of 0.05. A later analysis reported that several top co-occurrence clusters appeared linked to parvovirus B19, influenza, CMV and Epstein-Barr virus. Most TCR sequences were observed very rarely across donors, whereas some public TCRs were present in many individuals.

The library was produced with the immunoSEQ multiplex PCR assay. A mixture of 60 forward primers for TCR Vbeta segments and 13 reverse primers for TCR Jbeta segments was used in the multiplex PCR. The CDR3 region of rearranged TCR beta genes was amplified from genomic DNA with a multiplex PCR assay. Amplified TCR beta libraries were sequenced as 87-base-pair reads on the Illumina HiSeq System. As for the original processing: In a later analysis, about 80 million unique TCR beta chains were counted across the 666 repertoires, and some 10 million of these chains were shared by at least two donors. To remove PCR and sequencing errors, raw reads were error-corrected and collapsed into unique sequences using a nearest-neighbor algorithm that merged closely related sequences. V, D and J gene segments were assigned by aligning CDR3 sequences to IMGT reference sequences. For a sequence to be retained, at least a six-nucleotide match to both a V gene segment and a J gene segment was required. Rearrangements were called productive when the CDR3 lacked stop codons and stayed in frame with V and J; all others were non-productive. CDR3 was defined by IMGT convention, running from the second conserved V-encoded cysteine to the conserved J-encoded phenylalanine. In an earlier analysis of 587 of the donors, sequences lacking an unambiguous match to a single V gene segment were excluded. An earlier analysis of some 500 of the donors classified V segments as functional when productive rearrangements were above 56.7% and as segregating when the standard deviation between donors was above 5%. A statistical classification framework was built to diagnose cytomegalovirus status from the catalog of TCR beta chain sequences. In a later analysis, V and J genes were assigned by comparing TCR nucleotide sequences against IMGT/GENE-DB human TR gene sequences. The TCRdist pipeline was used in a later analysis to assign CDR3 sequences and most-parsimonious VDJ recombination scenarios. In a later analysis, every TCR beta chain was defined by the combination of its CDR3 amino acid sequence and its V-gene family, and reads without a unique V-gene family were dropped. To address suspected cross-contamination and a sequencing artifact, a later analysis removed a few hundred highly shared, low-generation-probability nucleotide sequences. In a later analysis, a clonal expansion index for each public chain was calculated from normalized within-repertoire ranks of inferred template counts. A later analysis computed generation probabilities with a VDJ recombination model fitted to out-of-frame rearrangements, and checked the results against IGoR. A later analysis scored TCR-TCR, TCR-HLA and TCR-CMV co-occurrence with hypergeometric tests, applying a repertoire-size bias correction to TCR pairs. A later analysis estimated false discovery rates by permuting HLA or CMV assignments 20 times. In a later analysis, co-occurring TCRs were grouped using DBSCAN, with TCRdist sequence similarity added in when clustering inside HLA-allele-positive subsets. For co-occurrence clustering, repertoires with fewer than 30,000 or more than 120,000 public chains were excluded, along with roughly 5 repertoires with anomalous nucleotide sharing. The source is immuneACCESS, and TCRdb retained only in-frame sequences with V and J called. Part of the clones is not carried over; for the studies checked, unresolved V genes explain less than half of this, and the remainder is unexplained. From that table come the V and J calls and clone size; the DNA was used to work out D and trimming. The sample table shows 80,000 to 95,000 clones, and about 75% are seen once. The ten largest clones take up approximately 5.7% of the sample.

In total, roughly 670 healthy bone marrow donors made up the cohort. At the time of sampling, all cohort members were nominally healthy, though unrecorded immune exposures were likely present. The donor tested CMV seronegative and was one of the 352 seronegative cohort members. Each donor provided a peripheral blood sample, and peripheral blood mononuclear cells were used for TCR beta sequencing. Genomic DNA extraction from the blood cell samples was performed with the Qiagen DNeasy Blood Extraction Kit. The V end gives up 3 bases and the J end 6 bases, leaving 11 bases in the junction not matched to a gene. CDR1 SGDLS and CDR2 YYNGEE are derived from the germline V gene. The CDR3 measures 15 amino acids from cysteine to phenylalanine. This entry keeps only the CDR3 DNA: 45 bases, framed from base 1. Note on this clone: Its target antigen remains unknown. Per-base quality was not reported, and no clone a single base away is much larger than it.

The V gene is TRBV9 and the J gene is TRBJ2-7, and 8 junctional nucleotides match TRBD1. This clonotype originated in a female donor in good health and CMV-seronegative. The sequencing sample was made of PBMCs. The sequenced DNA is TGTGCCAGCAGCGCCCCCGGACAGGGAACGGCCGAGCAGTACTTC. It codes for CASSAPGQGTAEQYF.